These 31 T cell receptor beta chains were sequenced from one sample in a study of blood T cell repertoires in COVID-19. The method was immunoSEQ multiplex PCR; TCRdb's version includes in-frame clones alone and lacks a portion of them. The profile shows over 60,000 clones, roughly 91% of them singletons. Sequenced input: peripheral blood. Receptor source: a man aged 50-59 years with COVID-19, enrolled during active disease.

The J gene is TRBJ2-2, the V gene TRBV2, with 9 bases identical to TRBD1. The CDR3 is 15 residues long. In germline, CDR1 is SNHLY, CDR2 FYNNEI. With 6 bases clipped from V and 1 base from J, the junction kept 3 bases outside the gene matches. The CDR3 is CASSATGGNTGELFF. The CDR3 nucleotides read TGTGCCAGCAGCGCGACAGGGGGGAACACCGGGGAGCTGTTTTTT.

The chain joins TRBV6-1 to TRBJ2-1; no firm D call. V lost 2 bases, J lost 0 bases, and 5 bases lay in between. Germline V gene lookup returns CDR1 MNHNS and CDR2 SASEGT. The CDR3 consists of 14 residues. The CDR3 DNA is TGTGCCAGCAGTGAACAGTACTCCTACAATGAGCAGTTCTTC. It encodes CASSEQYSYNEQFF.

Only one count was recorded for this clone. The V call is TRBV29-1, the J call TRBJ2-5, with 12 positions matching TRBD2. This CDR3 comprises 13 residues. V was pared by 2 bases and J by 5 bases, with 0 bases of the junction left unmatched. The germline V gene has CDR1 SQVTM and CDR2 ANQGSEA. Written as DNA, the CDR3 is TGCAGCGTTGAAACTAGCGGGAGGGAGACCCAGTACTTC. It yields the protein CSVETSGRETQYF. Combining the CDR3 with reference TRBV29-1 and TRBJ2-5 gives the whole variable domain SAVISQKPSRDICQRGTSLTIQCQVDSQVTMMFWYRQQPGQSLTLIATANQGSEATYESGFVIDKFPISRPNLTFSTLTVSNMSPEDSSIYLCSVETSGRETQYFGPGTRLLVL.

V and J are TRBV4-3 and TRBJ2-5; TRBD2 matches at 10 bases. V gave up 4 bases and J gave up 4 bases; unmatched junction bases: 9. CDR1 is LGHNA, CDR2 YSLEER, per germline. This CDR3 has 16 amino acids. Written as DNA, the CDR3 is TGCGCCAGCAGCCGAATCCATAGCGGGAGGTCAGAGACCCAGTACTTC. Protein product: CASSRIHSGRSETQYF.

The chain combines TRBV5-1 with TRBJ2-5, with TRBD2 matching 12 bases. Unmatched junction bases numbered 8, after V lost 0 bases and J lost 5 bases. The CDR3 has 17 residues. Germline CDR1 reads SGHRS; CDR2 reads YFSETQ. The chain's CDR3 is CASSLGSSGRARETQYF. Here the CDR3 DNA reads TGCGCCAGCAGCTTGGGCTCTAGCGGGAGGGCCCGTGAGACCCAGTACTTC.

This sequence joins TRBV19 and TRBJ1-2; the match to TRBD1 covers 9 bases. Germline V gives CDR1 LNHDA, CDR2 SQIVND (reference sequence). J gave up 1 base and V 8 bases, and 14 bases lay outside the gene matches. The CDR3 is 17 amino acids. CDR3 DNA sequence: TGTGCCAGTTTCCTTCCCGGGACAGGGAGTAGTAACTATGGCTACACCTTC. Translating it yields CASFLPGTGSSNYGYTF.

This clone was counted between two and nine times. The CDR3 nucleotides read TGTGCCAGCAGTGACTACAGAAACTATGGCTACACCTTC. Protein: CASSDYRNYGYTF. The chain has TRBV25-1 and TRBJ1-2, with D uncertain. This CDR3 is 13 amino acids long. Germline CDR1 is MGHDK and CDR2 is SYGVNS. V lost 3 bases and J lost 2, with 7 bases in between.

V gene TRBV4-3 combines with J gene TRBJ2-1; the D gene is possibly TRBD1 (6 bases). The germline gives CDR1 LGHNA, CDR2 YSLEER. The CDR3 consists of 15 residues. V shed 4 bases and J shed 2 bases, with 12 bases lying between them. CDR3 region: CASSPRQAAYNEQFF. Here the CDR3 DNA reads TGCGCCAGCAGCCCCCGACAGGCCGCCTACAATGAGCAGTTCTTC.

The genes are TRBV4-3 and TRBJ1-1; 8 bases match TRBD1. V was clipped by 3 bases and J by 1 base; unmatched bases: 7. This CDR3 spans 16 amino acids. CDR1 and CDR2 from the germline V gene are LGHNA and YSLEER. In DNA form, the CDR3 reads TGCGCCAGCAGCCACCGGACAGGGCCGTCGAACACTGAAGCTTTCTTT. This sequence encodes CASSHRTGPSNTEAFF.

This clone appeared a few times. The V call is TRBV27, the J call TRBJ2-7; TRBD1 aligns across 10 bases. The V gene end was trimmed by 6 bases and the J gene end by 0 bases; junction bases not matched to a gene: 2. Germline V lookup: CDR1 MNHEY, CDR2 SMNVEV (reference sequence). The CDR3 loop spans 14 amino acids. The chain's CDR3 is CASRRTGGSYEQYF. CDR3 DNA: TGTGCCAGCAGGAGGACAGGGGGCTCCTACGAGCAGTACTTC.

V and J are TRBV20-1 and TRBJ1-1; D not resolved. V gave up 5 bases and J gave up 8 bases, with 12 bases separating them. The CDR3 is 11 amino acids. In germline, CDR1 is DFQATT, CDR2 SNEGSKA (reference sequence). Here the CDR3 DNA reads TGCAGTGCTCAAAACAGACCAGAAGCTTTCTTT. Translating gives CSAQNRPEAFF.

J is TRBJ1-4 and V is TRBV6-2 or TRBV6-3; 7 bases agree with TRBD1. The CDR3 runs to 14 residues. V trimming: 5 bases; J trimming: 7 bases; junction bases outside the gene matches: 7. In germline, CDR1 is MNHEY, CDR2 SVGEGT. This CDR3 reads CASSPGTVGEKLFF. CDR3 bases: TGTGCCAGCAGTCCCGGGACAGTCGGTGAAAAACTGTTTTTT.

CDR3 protein: CASSQSAWGPTGELFF. The CDR3 DNA follows: TGTGCCAGCAGCCAAAGTGCGTGGGGCCCTACCGGGGAGCTGTTTTTT. The chain couples TRBV4-2 to TRBJ2-2; weak D call: TRBD1 (5 bases). CDR3 size: 16 residues. The ends were cut back, 2 bases at V and 5 bases at J, with 15 bases in the middle. Looked up from germline, CDR1 is LGHNA and CDR2 is YNFKEQ.

V and J are TRBV5-6 and TRBJ1-1; unclear D gene. CDR3 size: 14 residues. Trimming pared 0 bases from V and 11 bases from J, leaving 17 bases between. Looked up from germline, CDR1 is SGHDT and CDR2 is YYEEEE. The CDR3 DNA reads TGTGCCAGCAGCTTGGATACATCCTCTACGCGGGCTTTCTTT. Translation: CASSLDTSSTRAFF.

Only one count was recorded for this clone. CDR3 in DNA: TGTGCCAGCAGCCAAAGTGACAGGGACGCTGAAGCTTTCTTT. Its translation is CASSQSDRDAEAFF. V gene TRBV3-1 (or the pseudogene TRBV3-2) combines with J gene TRBJ1-1; 7 bases line up with TRBD1. J gave up 6 bases and V 2 bases, and 6 bases lay outside the gene matches. The CDR3 is 14 amino acids. Germline CDR1 LGHDT, CDR2 YNNKEL (reference sequence).

The gene calls are TRBV2 and TRBJ1-6; D might be TRBD1 (5 bases). Trimming cost V 4 bases and J 9 bases, with 16 bases left between them. The CDR3 extends over 15 amino acids. Germline V gives CDR1 SNHLY, CDR2 FYNNEI. CDR3 nucleotides: TGTGCCAGCAGTGTGGGGCCTCAGAGAGGTTCACCCCTCCACTTT. The encoded protein is CASSVGPQRGSPLHF.

V and J are TRBV5-1 and TRBJ2-5, with 8 bases aligning to TRBD1. The length of the CDR3 is 14 residues. Germline values: CDR1 SGHRS, CDR2 YFSETQ. The ends lost 5 bases at V and 5 bases at J; junction bases unmatched: 8. The CDR3 protein is CASRQTGAGETQYF. The CDR3 DNA reads as TGCGCCAGCAGGCAGACAGGGGCTGGGGAGACCCAGTACTTC.

This clone was seen only once. This chain joins TRBV4-2 and TRBJ2-3, with D possibly matching TRBD2 (5 bases). V lost 0 bases to trimming and J lost 0 bases, with 10 bases between them. Germline assignment: CDR1 LGHNA and CDR2 YNFKEQ. The CDR3 sequence is 16 residues long. Here the CDR3 reads CASSQDPAESTDTQYF. The CDR3 DNA reads TGTGCCAGCAGCCAAGATCCAGCGGAGAGCACAGATACGCAGTATTTT.

J is TRBJ2-7 and V is TRBV5-4, with 10 bases matching TRBD1. After removal of 1 base from V and 4 bases from J, the junction contained 8 bases not matched to a gene. The CDR3 contains 16 residues. CDR1 and CDR2 from the germline V gene are SGHNT and YYREEE (reference sequence). CDR3 bases: TGTGCCAGCAGCTTGATAGGTTCGGACAGGGGGTACGAGCAGTACTTC. Its translation is CASSLIGSDRGYEQYF.

The chain couples TRBV10-3 to TRBJ2-3, with TRBD1 matching 10 bases. The CDR3 consists of 15 residues. V lost 4 bases to trimming and J lost 5 bases; unmatched junction nucleotides: 6. Looked up from germline, CDR1 is ENHRY and CDR2 is SYGVKD. CDR3 in DNA: TGTGCCATCAGTGGGGGACAGGGGATACAAGATACGCAGTATTTT. It yields the protein CAISGGQGIQDTQYF.

J is TRBJ2-3 and V is TRBV7-2; 14 nucleotides line up with TRBD2. V was pared by 7 bases and J by 0 bases, with 12 bases of the junction left unmatched. The CDR3 extends over 19 amino acids. The V gene's germline CDR1 is SGHTA and CDR2 FQGNSA. The CDR3: CASNLAGTSGSFSTDTQYF. The CDR3 bases are TGTGCCAGCAACCTAGCCGGGACTAGCGGGAGCTTTAGCACAGATACGCAGTATTTT.

The chain employs TRBV19 and TRBJ2-3; 10 bases map to TRBD2. Germline loops: CDR1 LNHDA, CDR2 SQIVND (reference sequence). Losses at the gene ends were 6 bases for V and 6 bases for J; bases not matched to a gene: 12. CDR3 length equals 16 residues. The CDR3 spells CASRAGASGSWDTQYF. The CDR3 coding sequence is TGTGCCAGTAGGGCCGGGGCTAGCGGGAGTTGGGATACGCAGTATTTT.

J is TRBJ1-2 and V is TRBV7-9; the match to TRBD1 covers 10 bases. The germline V gene encodes CDR1 SEHNR and CDR2 FQNEAQ (reference sequence). CDR3 length: 16 amino acids. Trimming took 5 bases from V and 8 from J; bases not matched to a gene: 14. CDR3 region: CASSPPTGGIPWGYTF. CDR3 coding DNA: TGTGCCAGCAGCCCCCCGACAGGGGGCATACCGTGGGGCTACACCTTC. The full variable domain, completed using reference TRBV7-9 and TRBJ1-2, is DTGVSQNPRHKITKRGQNVTFRCDPISEHNRLYWYRQTLGQGPEFLTYFQNEAQLEKSRLLSDRFSAERPKGSFSTLEIQRTEQGDSAMYLCASSPPTGGIPWGYTFGSGTRLTVV.

To note about this clone: At one end, the junction sequence differs from germline, possibly due to a read error. In the same sample, other DNA sequences code for this CDR3. The chain links TRBV4-3 to TRBJ2-7, with TRBD2 matching 7 bases. Looked up from germline, CDR1 is LGHNA and CDR2 is YSLEER. This CDR3 has 18 amino acids. The CDR3 loop reads CASSQDRLAAELTYEQYF. As DNA, the CDR3 is TGCGCCAGCAGTCAAGATAGGCTAGCGGCTGAGCTCACGTACGAGCAGTACTTC.

The rearrangement uses TRBV7-9 and TRBJ2-2; D is unresolved. This CDR3 is 15 amino acids long. Germline CDR1 and CDR2: SEHNR and FQNEAQ (reference sequence). With 2 bases removed from V and 2 bases from J, the gap between germline ends came to 9 bases. In DNA, the CDR3 is TGTGCCAGCAGCTTAATGGGCACAAACACCGGGGAGCTGTTTTTT. It yields the protein CASSLMGTNTGELFF. The whole variable domain, remainder taken from reference TRBV7-9 and TRBJ2-2, is DTGVSQNPRHKITKRGQNVTFRCDPISEHNRLYWYRQTLGQGPEFLTYFQNEAQLEKSRLLSDRFSAERPKGSFSTLEIQRTEQGDSAMYLCASSLMGTNTGELFFGEGSRLTVL.

The V gene is TRBV5-6, the J gene TRBJ1-2, with D uncertain. Trimming took 4 bases from V and 3 from J, leaving 10 bases between them. CDR3 length: 13 amino acids. Per germline, CDR1 SGHDT and CDR2 YYEEEE. Written as DNA, the CDR3 is TGTGCCAGCAGCCCCGGGAGCCACTATGGCTACACCTTC. It specifies CASSPGSHYGYTF.

The rearrangement uses TRBV7-8 and TRBJ1-1; tentatively, D is TRBD1 (5 bases). Trimming removed 8 bases at V and 0 bases at J, with 19 bases between. Germline CDR1 SGHVS, CDR2 FQNEAQ. The CDR3 totals 16 residues. The CDR3 coding sequence is TGTGCCAGCTACTTTTGGGGGGAAACTATGAACACTGAAGCTTTCTTT. Protein: CASYFWGETMNTEAFF.

By sample fraction, this clone is medium-sized (0.01 to 0.1%). V and J are TRBV3-1 (or the pseudogene TRBV3-2) and TRBJ1-1, with no clear D. V gave up 3 bases and J gave up 1 base, with 12 bases separating them. CDR1 is LGHDT, CDR2 YNNKEL, per germline (reference sequence). The CDR3 loop spans 15 amino acids. CDR3: CASSQAGRPNTEAFF. The CDR3 DNA is TGTGCCAGCAGCCAGGCAGGCCGGCCGAACACTGAAGCTTTCTTT.

The V call is TRBV15, the J call TRBJ2-3; 15 bases align to TRBD2. The CDR3 is 19 amino acids. The germline V gene encodes CDR1 LNHNV and CDR2 YYDKDF (reference sequence). V lost 1 base and J lost 4; bases outside the gene matches: 9. The CDR3 coding sequence is TGTGCCACCAGCAGAGGAGGCCCGGGACTAGCGGGAGGATCAGATACGCAGTATTTT. Protein: CATSRGGPGLAGGSDTQYF.

This chain links TRBV7-9 with TRBJ2-6; 10 bases map to TRBD1. This CDR3 comprises 17 residues. V dropped 5 bases and J dropped 4; count of bases not matched to a gene: 8. Germline lookup yields CDR1 SEHNR and CDR2 FQNEAQ (reference sequence). Here the CDR3 reads CASSLRDRGSGANVLTF. The CDR3 DNA sequence: TGTGCCAGCAGCCTCCGGGACAGGGGCTCGGGGGCCAACGTCCTGACTTTC.

This rearrangement joins TRBV7-8 to TRBJ1-2; a possible D gene is TRBD1 (5 bases). This CDR3 is built from 13 residues. Germline V gene data show CDR1 as SGHVS and CDR2 as FQNEAQ. Trimming cost V 6 bases and J 7 bases, with 15 bases left between them. CDR3 DNA sequence: TGTGCCAGCAGGGGCCGGGGGTATTCTGGCTACACCTTC. Protein product: CASRGRGYSGYTF.